One and the same sample provided the 24 T cell receptor beta chains below, sequenced in a study of blood T cells in healthy people across ages. With a J-beta primer mix and a sample-barcoded 5' primer, a second PCR ran about 6 to 11 cycles. TCRdb re-analysed the 5' RACE reads in MiXCR, keeping a single row per CDR3 protein. The table includes fewer than 700,000 distinct CDR3 sequences, 40% to 50% detected once. The sample comprised blood. These receptors all come from a man older than 75 in good health.

The chain carries TRBV18 and TRBJ2-7, with TRBD1 as a possible D gene (6 bases). Germline CDR1 and CDR2: KGHSH and LQKENI. The CDR3 sequence is 14 residues long. V lost 3 bases, J lost 3 bases, and 12 bases lay in between. The CDR3 reads CASSPSGHYYEQYF. The CDR3 DNA reads as TGTGCCAGCTCACCCTCGGGACACTACTACGAGCAGTACTTC. Full variable domain (missing parts from reference TRBV18 and TRBJ2-7): NAGVMQNPRHLVRRRGQEARLRCSPMKGHSHVYWYRQLPEEGLKFMVYLQKENIIDESGMPKERFSAEFPKEGPSILRIQQVVRGDSAAYFCASSPSGHYYEQYFGPGTRLTVT.

The V and J genes are TRBV7-9 and TRBJ2-5; D gene unclear. V shed 1 base and J shed 4 bases, with 10 bases lying between them. Per germline, CDR1 SEHNR and CDR2 FQNEAQ (reference sequence). This CDR3 is built from 14 residues. For the CDR3, the DNA is TGTGCCAGCAGCTTAGGCCCTACGGGAGAGACCCAGTACTTC. Translation gives CASSLGPTGETQYF.

This clonotype was counted a few times. No DNA is shown, since the ends of the CDR3 on it are uncertain; the CDR3 is the one TCRdb lists. The chain joins TRBV18 to TRBJ2-7; TRBD1, the table's D call, lacks a check against the DNA. Germline V gene lookup returns CDR1 KGHSH and CDR2 LQKENI. The CDR3 totals 16 residues, both ends included. CDR3 region: CASSDFGPDRSYEQYF.

The chain links TRBV5-1 to TRBJ2-6; the D gene is possibly TRBD1 (6 bases). Per the germline V gene, CDR1 is SGHRS and CDR2 is YFSETQ. Trimming stripped 2 bases from V and 0 bases from J, with 12 bases between. The CDR3 has 17 residues. DNA for the CDR3: TGCGCCAGCAGCTTCCGGACAGTGTCCTCTGGGGCCAACGTCCTGACTTTC. It codes for CASSFRTVSSGANVLTF.

This clonotype was seen a handful of times. This CDR3 reads CASSLSGIPETQYF. In DNA form, the CDR3 reads TGTGCCAGCAGCCTTAGCGGGATCCCGGAGACCCAGTACTTC. The chain has TRBV12-3 or TRBV12-4 and TRBJ2-5; 8 bases line up with TRBD2. Germline trimming cut 6 bases from V and 5 bases from J; bases unmatched to any gene: 8. This CDR3 spans 14 amino acids.

V usage is TRBV20-1 and J usage is TRBJ2-1, with D tentatively TRBD1 or TRBD2 (5 bases each). Near its end, the DNA agrees better with TRBJ2-7, so the J call may be wrong. The CDR3 is made up of 14 amino acids. Per germline, CDR1 DFQATT and CDR2 SNEGSKA (reference sequence). This CDR3 is CSATTGLGYNEQYF. For the CDR3, the DNA is TGCAGTGCGACAACAGGACTGGGGTACAATGAGCAGTACTTC.

The chain joins TRBV20-1 to TRBJ1-1; TRBD1 matches at 7 bases. V lost 0 bases and J lost 7; bases outside the gene matches: 8. This CDR3 spans 14 amino acids. Germline V gives CDR1 DFQATT, CDR2 SNEGSKA (reference sequence). The CDR3 loop reads CSAREGARGIEAFF. CDR3 nucleotide sequence: TGCAGTGCTAGAGAAGGTGCCAGGGGGATTGAAGCTTTCTTT.

The rearrangement joins TRBV5-1 to TRBJ1-1, with D possibly being TRBD1 (5 bases). V lost 0 bases to trimming and J lost 5 bases, with 14 bases between them. The V gene's germline CDR1 is SGHRS and CDR2 YFSETQ. CDR3 length: 15 amino acids. The CDR3 DNA is TGCGCCAGCAGCTTGGTCCCCTTCCCAGGGACTGAAGCTTTCTTT. This gives the protein CASSLVPFPGTEAFF.

The chain recombines TRBV14 with TRBJ2-1; no reliable D call. The CDR3 loop spans 12 amino acids. V was cut by 1 base and J by 14 bases, with 12 bases left in between. Germline CDR1 is SGHDN and CDR2 is FVKESK. The CDR3 here is CASSQGPSEEFF. In nucleotides, the CDR3 is TGTGCCAGCAGCCAAGGGCCTAGTGAAGAGTTCTTC.

This chain joins TRBV29-1 and TRBJ2-1, with TRBD2 matching over 12 bases. Germline loops: CDR1 SQVTM, CDR2 ANQGSEA. Trimming at V came to 3 bases and at J to 7 bases, leaving 13 bases not matched to a gene. This CDR3 comprises 17 residues. The CDR3 loop is CSVEVPRLAGGHNEQFF. The CDR3 DNA reads as TGCAGCGTTGAGGTTCCCCGGCTAGCGGGGGGGCATAATGAGCAGTTCTTC.

V gene TRBV12-3 or TRBV12-4 combines with J gene TRBJ1-6; no clear D gene. Between the trimmed V and J ends, which lost 4 bases and 10 bases, there was a span of 11 bases. The CDR3 is 13 amino acids. This CDR3 is CASSSHSLSPLHF. The CDR3 DNA reads as TGTGCCAGCAGTTCCCACTCATTATCACCCCTCCACTTT.

This clonotype was observed at least ten times. The V and J genes are TRBV10-3 and TRBJ2-1, with TRBD2 matching over 7 bases. This CDR3 has 14 amino acids. Trimming at V came to 9 bases and at J to 7 bases, leaving 12 bases not matched to a gene. Looked up from germline, CDR1 is ENHRY and CDR2 is SYGVKD. Here the CDR3 reads CAISPGGGGNEQFF. CDR3 coding DNA: TGTGCCATTTCGCCTGGGGGGGGAGGGAATGAGCAGTTCTTC.

The chain joins TRBV12-5 to TRBJ2-1; D call uncertain. Trimming shortened V by 7 bases and J by 0 bases, and 13 bases separated the two germline ends. Per the germline V gene, CDR1 is LGHNT and CDR2 is FRNRAP. This CDR3 is built from 15 residues. CDR3 protein: CASAPIPGSYNEQFF. DNA of the CDR3: TGTGCTAGTGCCCCGATACCCGGCTCCTACAATGAGCAGTTCTTC.

J is TRBJ2-5 and V is TRBV20-1; possibly TRBD1 for D (6 bases). CDR1 is DFQATT, CDR2 SNEGSKA, per germline (reference sequence). Trimming removed 6 bases at V and 11 bases at J, with 19 bases between. This CDR3 is 12 amino acids long. This CDR3 is CSAPRQVKEQYF. CDR3 DNA sequence: TGCAGTGCCCCCCGACAGGTTAAAGAGCAGTACTTC.

Comments on this clonotype: A much larger clone differs by one base, so this may be a read error. The J gene is TRBJ2-3, the V gene TRBV6-6; D perhaps matches TRBD2 (7 bases). The CDR3 runs to 14 residues. The germline V and J ends were trimmed by 7 bases and 2 bases, with 13 bases remaining between them. The V gene's germline CDR1 is MNHNY and CDR2 SVGAGI (reference sequence). The CDR3 sequence: CASTWGGHTDTQYF. CDR3 sequence (DNA): TGTGCCAGCACCTGGGGGGGGCACACAGATACGCAGTATTTT.

The chain uses TRBV29-1 and TRBJ2-3, with D tentatively TRBD1 (6 bases). This CDR3 region has 11 residues. Germline-derived CDR1 and CDR2 are SQVTM and ANQGSEA. Trimming removed 4 bases from V and 8 bases from J, with 10 bases in between. The CDR3 sequence: CSVVGAGTQYF. The CDR3 DNA reads as TGCAGCGTTGTGGGGGCTGGTACGCAGTATTTT.

This clonotype was counted between two and nine times. The J gene is TRBJ1-2, the V gene TRBV7-2; D may be TRBD1 (6 bases). CDR3 length equals 13 residues. Germline V gene data show CDR1 as SGHTA and CDR2 as FQGNSA. Between the trimmed V and J ends, which lost 2 bases and 4 bases, there was a span of 8 bases. This CDR3 reads CASSLQGLYGYTF. The CDR3 coding sequence is TGTGCCAGCAGCTTACAGGGGCTCTATGGCTACACCTTC.

J is TRBJ2-7 and V is TRBV6-2 or TRBV6-3; D possibly corresponds to TRBD2 (6 bases). Trimming took 6 bases from V and 2 from J, leaving 14 bases between them. Germline CDR1 and CDR2: MNHEY and SVGEGT. This CDR3 is built from 14 residues. This chain's CDR3 is CASSSRTIPYEQYF. CDR3 DNA: TGTGCCAGCAGCTCCAGGACTATACCCTACGAGCAGTACTTC.

Turning to this clonotype: This may stem from a read error, because a much larger clone lies one nucleotide away. The chain combines TRBV6-6 with TRBJ2-5, with 9 bases matching TRBD1. Judging by the DNA end, TRBJ2-7 fits better; the J call may be wrong. The CDR3 is 15 amino acids. In germline, CDR1 is MNHNY, CDR2 SVGAGI (reference sequence). The CDR3 nucleotides read TGTGCCAACAGTTCCCCGGGACAGGGTCCCTACGAGCAGTACTTC. It yields the protein CANSSPGQGPYEQYF.

The sample holds a few counts of this clonotype. V and J are TRBV25-1 and TRBJ2-7, with a tentative D call TRBD2 (5 bases). The CDR3 runs to 14 residues. Trimming cost V 0 bases and J 4 bases, with 10 bases left between them. Germline V gives CDR1 MGHDK, CDR2 SYGVNS. The CDR3 loop reads CASSEYFSGYEQYF. The CDR3 bases are TGTGCCAGCAGTGAATATTTTTCGGGGTACGAGCAGTACTTC.

At least ten counts were recorded for this clonotype. The rearrangement joins TRBV7-2 to TRBJ2-7, with no clear D. The CDR3 is 12 amino acids. The ends were cut back, 4 bases at V and 4 bases at J, with 8 bases in the middle. Germline lookup yields CDR1 SGHTA and CDR2 FQGNSA. CDR3 coding DNA: TGTGCCAGCAGCTCGTTCGGTTACGAGCAGTACTTC. Protein: CASSSFGYEQYF. Supplemented by reference TRBV7-2 and TRBJ2-7, the full variable domain reads GAGVSQSPSNKVTEKGKDVELRCDPISGHTALYWYRQSLGQGLEFLIYFQGNSAPDKSGLPSDRFSAERTGGSVSTLTIQRTQQEDSAVYLCASSSFGYEQYFGPGTRLTVT.

This clonotype was counted many times. The V call is TRBV6-5, the J call TRBJ2-7, with TRBD1 matching over 8 bases. This CDR3 contains 13 residues. The trim removed 4 bases at V and 6 bases at J, leaving 5 bases unmatched. Germline loops: CDR1 MNHEY, CDR2 SVGAGI. DNA for the CDR3: TGTGCCAGCAGTTCCAGGGGGCGATTCGAGCAGTACTTC. Translation: CASSSRGRFEQYF.

This chain links TRBV7-9 with TRBJ1-1; D possibly corresponds to TRBD1 (6 bases). This CDR3 is built from 15 residues. Germline V gene data show CDR1 as SEHNR and CDR2 as FQNEAQ (reference sequence). V lost 2 bases, J lost 3 bases, and 13 bases lay in between. DNA for the CDR3: TGTGCCAGCAGCTTATTCCGGGGGGCAGACACTGAAGCTTTCTTT. Its translation is CASSLFRGADTEAFF. Based on the CDR3 plus reference TRBV7-9 and TRBJ1-1, the full variable domain is DTGVSQNPRHKITKRGQNVTFRCDPISEHNRLYWYRQTLGQGPEFLTYFQNEAQLEKSRLLSDRFSAERPKGSFSTLEIQRTEQGDSAMYLCASSLFRGADTEAFFGQGTRLTVV.

The table lists this clonotype with many counts. The chain combines TRBV18 with TRBJ2-1, with 9 nucleotides matching TRBD1. The CDR3 totals 15 residues. Per the germline V gene, CDR1 is KGHSH and CDR2 is LQKENI. V shed 8 bases and J 6 bases; nucleotides not matched to a gene: 11. The CDR3 nucleotides read TGTGCCAGCAGTCCACCGGGACAGGGTCGCAATGAGCAGTTCTTC. Protein sequence: CASSPPGQGRNEQFF.